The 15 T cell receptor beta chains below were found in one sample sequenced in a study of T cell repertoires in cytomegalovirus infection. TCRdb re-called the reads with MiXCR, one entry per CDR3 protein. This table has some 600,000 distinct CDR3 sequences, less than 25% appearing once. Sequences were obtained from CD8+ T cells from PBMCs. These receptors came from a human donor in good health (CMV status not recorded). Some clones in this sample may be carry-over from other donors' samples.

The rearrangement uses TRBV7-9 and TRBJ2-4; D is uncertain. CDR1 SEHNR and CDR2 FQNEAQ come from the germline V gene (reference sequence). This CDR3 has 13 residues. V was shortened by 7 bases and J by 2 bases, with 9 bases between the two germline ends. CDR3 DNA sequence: TGTGCCAGCAAAGGGCAGTCCAAAAACATTCAGTACTTC. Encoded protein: CASKGQSKNIQYF.

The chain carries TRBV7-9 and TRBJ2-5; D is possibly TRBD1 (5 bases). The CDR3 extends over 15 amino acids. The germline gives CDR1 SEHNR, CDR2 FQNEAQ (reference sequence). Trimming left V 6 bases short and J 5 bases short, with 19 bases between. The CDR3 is CASRARIGAGETQYF. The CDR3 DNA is TGTGCCAGCAGAGCACGTATTGGGGCAGGGGAGACCCAGTACTTC.

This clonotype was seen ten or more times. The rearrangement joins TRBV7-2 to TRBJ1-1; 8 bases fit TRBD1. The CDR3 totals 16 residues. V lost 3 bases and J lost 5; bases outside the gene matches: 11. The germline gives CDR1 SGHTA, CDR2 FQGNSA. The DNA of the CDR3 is TGTGCCAGCAGCTTTGACAGGGGAGGTTCCGGGACTGAAGCTTTCTTT. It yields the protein CASSFDRGGSGTEAFF.

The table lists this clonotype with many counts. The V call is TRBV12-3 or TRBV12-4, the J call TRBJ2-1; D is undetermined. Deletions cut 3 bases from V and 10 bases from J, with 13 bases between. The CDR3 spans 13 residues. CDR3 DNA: TGTGCCAGCAGTTTGTACGTGGGCGAAGAGCAGTTCTTC. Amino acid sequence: CASSLYVGEEQFF.

The CDR3 bases are TGTGCCAGCAGCTTAGATTTCGGCGGGGGTATCACCGGGGAGCTGTTTTTT. Protein sequence: CASSLDFGGGITGELFF. The chain has TRBV5-4 and TRBJ2-2, with 7 bases lining up with TRBD2. The CDR3 has 17 amino acids. The ends lost 2 bases at V and 4 bases at J; junction bases unmatched: 11. CDR1 is SGHNT and CDR2 is YYREEE in the germline V gene (reference sequence).

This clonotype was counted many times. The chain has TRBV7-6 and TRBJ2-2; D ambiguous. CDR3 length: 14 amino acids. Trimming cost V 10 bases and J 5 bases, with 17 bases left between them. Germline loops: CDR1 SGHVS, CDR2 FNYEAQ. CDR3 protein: CATSALGWTGELFF. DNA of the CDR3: TGTGCCACCTCGGCGTTGGGCTGGACCGGGGAGCTGTTTTTT.

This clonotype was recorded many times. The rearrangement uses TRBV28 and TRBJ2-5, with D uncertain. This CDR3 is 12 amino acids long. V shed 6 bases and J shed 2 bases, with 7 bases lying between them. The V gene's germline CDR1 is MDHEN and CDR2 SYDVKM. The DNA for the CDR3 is TGTGCCAGCAGATTCAATCAAGAGACCCAGTACTTC. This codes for CASRFNQETQYF.

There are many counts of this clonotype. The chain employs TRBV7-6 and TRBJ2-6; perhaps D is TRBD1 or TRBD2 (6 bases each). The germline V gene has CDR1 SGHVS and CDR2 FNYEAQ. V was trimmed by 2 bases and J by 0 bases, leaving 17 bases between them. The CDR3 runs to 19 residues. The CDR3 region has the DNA TGTGCCAGCAGCTTATTATTGGAGGGGGTTCCCTCTGGGGCCAACGTCCTGACTTTC. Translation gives CASSLLLEGVPSGANVLTF. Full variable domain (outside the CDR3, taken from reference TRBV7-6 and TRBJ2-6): GAGVSQSPRYKVTKRGQDVALRCDPISGHVSLYWYRQALGQGPEFLTYFNYEAQQDKSGLPNDRFSAERPEGSISTLTIQRTEQRDSAMYRCASSLLLEGVPSGANVLTFGAGSRLTVL.

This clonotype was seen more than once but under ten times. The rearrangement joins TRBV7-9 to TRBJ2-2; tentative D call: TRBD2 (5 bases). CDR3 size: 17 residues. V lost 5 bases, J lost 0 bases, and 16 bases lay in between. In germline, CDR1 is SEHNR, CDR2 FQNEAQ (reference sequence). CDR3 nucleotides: TGTGCCAGCAGCCCACCGTGGGGAGATACGAACACCGGGGAGCTGTTTTTT. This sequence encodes CASSPPWGDTNTGELFF.

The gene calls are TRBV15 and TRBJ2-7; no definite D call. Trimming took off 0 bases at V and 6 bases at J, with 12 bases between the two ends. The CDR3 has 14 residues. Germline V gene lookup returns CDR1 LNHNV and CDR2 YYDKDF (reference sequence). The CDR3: CATSRDGSGFEQYV. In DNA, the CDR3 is TGTGCCACCAGCAGAGATGGTAGTGGCTTCGAGCAGTACGTC.

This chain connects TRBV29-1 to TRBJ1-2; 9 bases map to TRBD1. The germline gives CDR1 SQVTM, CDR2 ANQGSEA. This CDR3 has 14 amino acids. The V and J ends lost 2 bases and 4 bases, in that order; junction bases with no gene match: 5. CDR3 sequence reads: CSVEPGQGSYGYTF. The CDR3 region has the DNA TGCAGCGTTGAACCGGGACAGGGCTCCTATGGCTACACCTTC.

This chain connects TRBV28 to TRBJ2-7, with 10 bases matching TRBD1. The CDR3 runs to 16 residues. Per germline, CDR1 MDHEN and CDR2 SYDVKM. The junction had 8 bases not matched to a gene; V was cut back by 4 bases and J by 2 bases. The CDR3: CASSSPGQGWTYEQYV. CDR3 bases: TGTGCCAGCAGTTCCCCGGGACAGGGGTGGACCTACGAGCAGTACGTC.

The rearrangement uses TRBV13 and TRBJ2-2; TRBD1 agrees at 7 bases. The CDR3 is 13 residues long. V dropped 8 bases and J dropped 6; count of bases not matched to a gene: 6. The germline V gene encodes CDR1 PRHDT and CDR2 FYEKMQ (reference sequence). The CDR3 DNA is TGTGCCAGCCAGGGGGTTGAGGCCGGGGAGCTGTTTTTT. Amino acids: CASQGVEAGELFF.

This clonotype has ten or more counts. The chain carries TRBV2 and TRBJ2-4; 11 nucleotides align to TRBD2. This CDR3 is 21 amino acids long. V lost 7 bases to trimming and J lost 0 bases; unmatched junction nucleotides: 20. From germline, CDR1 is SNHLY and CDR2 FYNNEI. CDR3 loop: CASIIKIGGTSGRLAKNIQYF. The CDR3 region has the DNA TGTGCCAGCATCATTAAAATTGGAGGGACTAGCGGACGGCTAGCCAAAAACATTCAGTACTTC.

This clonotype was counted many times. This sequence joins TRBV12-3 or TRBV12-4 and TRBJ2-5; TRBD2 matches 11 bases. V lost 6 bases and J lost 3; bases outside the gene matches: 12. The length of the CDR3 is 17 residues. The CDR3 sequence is CASSSFIAGGPEETQYF. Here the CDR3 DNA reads TGTGCCAGCAGCTCTTTTATAGCGGGGGGGCCGGAAGAGACCCAGTACTTC.